The clone carrying this TCR beta chain was counted between two and nine times. This sample is drawn from a study of cytotoxic CD8 clonotypes in ibrutinib-treated CLL. At the level of the study: The patients, roughly twelve relapsed/refractory and 15 treatment-naive, included 17 who were IGHV unmutated. Outcomes included approximately 25 partial and 2 complete responses; after median around 65 months, 14 stayed remitted and 12 progressed. On average, about 92,000 productive rearrangements and over 250,000 productive templates per sample.

CDR1 is SEHNR, CDR2 FQNEAQ, per germline (reference sequence). CDR3 length: 16 amino acids. Trimming cost V 6 bases and J 6 bases; bases outside gene matches: 8. Sequencing was designed to attain a depth spanning 1 in 200,000 to 1 in 1 million T cells. Sequencing was performed with immunoSEQ multiplex PCR; in TCRdb, only in-frame clones are kept and a portion is missing. The sample holds around 250,000 clones, less than 75% seen once. The rearrangement uses TRBV7-9 and TRBJ2-7, with 16 bases aligning to TRBD2. This receptor was identified in a human donor with chronic lymphocytic leukemia. The material sequenced was PBMCs, taken after 24 months of ibrutinib treatment. The CDR3 sequence is CASRRTGTSGRAEQYF. In nucleotides, the CDR3 is TGTGCCAGCAGACGGACCGGGACTAGCGGGAGGGCCGAGCAGTACTTC. The whole variable domain, filled in from reference TRBV7-9 and TRBJ2-7, reads DTGVSQNPRHKITKRGQNVTFRCDPISEHNRLYWYRQTLGQGPEFLTYFQNEAQLEKSRLLSDRFSAERPKGSFSTLEIQRTEQGDSAMYLCASRRTGTSGRAEQYFGPGTRLTVT.